The 30 T cell receptor beta chains reported below all come from one sample, sequenced in a study of control samples from healthy donors and cancer patients. Clones were sequenced by immunoSEQ multiplex PCR, and TCRdb holds only the in-frame ones, with some missing. The sample has 130,000 or so clones; around 87% are singletons. Sequencing used blood. All receptors derive from a man in his 60s in good health.

The V call is TRBV28, the J call TRBJ2-3; 7 bases match TRBD2. From germline, CDR1 is MDHEN and CDR2 SYDVKM. The CDR3 contains 15 residues. V lost 8 bases, J lost 2 bases, and 10 bases stayed unmatched. Written as DNA, the CDR3 is TGTGCCAGCTCTTCGAGCGGGGTTAACACAGATACGCAGTATTTT. Its protein is CASSSSGVNTDTQYF.

The rearrangement uses TRBV11-2 and TRBJ2-1; D is possibly TRBD2 (5 bases). The CDR3 loop spans 15 amino acids. In germline, CDR1 is SGHAT, CDR2 FQNNGV. Trimming took off 1 base at V and 6 bases at J, with 13 bases between the two ends. Here the CDR3 reads CASSLGPGLFNEQFF. CDR3 sequence (DNA): TGTGCCAGCAGCTTAGGCCCCGGACTCTTCAATGAGCAGTTCTTC.

The CDR3 spells CSGSGFNTEAFF. The DNA for the CDR3 is TGCAGCGGGTCGGGATTTAACACTGAAGCTTTCTTT. The chain joins TRBV29-1 to TRBJ1-1; D gene ambiguous. The V gene lost 7 bases and the J gene lost 2 bases, with 11 bases spanning the gap. The germline gives CDR1 SQVTM, CDR2 ANQGSEA. This CDR3 spans 12 amino acids.

V usage is TRBV14 and J usage is TRBJ1-4; 8 bases are shared with TRBD1. The CDR3 runs to 14 residues. J gave up 4 bases and V 4 bases, and 2 bases lay outside the gene matches. The germline V gene encodes CDR1 SGHDN and CDR2 FVKESK. CDR3 sequence (DNA): TGTGCCAGCAGCCGGACAGGGCTTAATGAAAAACTGTTTTTT. This gives the protein CASSRTGLNEKLFF. The complete variable domain, with remaining parts taken from reference TRBV14 and TRBJ1-4, reads EAGVTQFPSHSVIEKGQTVTLRCDPISGHDNLYWYRRVMGKEIKFLLHFVKESKQDESGMPNNRFLAERTGGTYSTLKVQPAELEDSGVYFCASSRTGLNEKLFFGSGTQLSVL.

V is TRBV5-3 and J is TRBJ1-6; no definite D call. TRBV5-3 is an ORF; its function is uncertain. The CDR3 contains 15 residues. Trimming shortened V by 1 base and J by 3 bases, and 8 bases separated the two germline ends. The CDR3 sequence: CARSLNSLYNSPLHF. The DNA for the CDR3 is TGTGCCAGAAGCTTGAACAGCCTCTATAATTCACCCCTCCACTTT.

The chain uses TRBV12-3 or TRBV12-4 and TRBJ2-3, with 10 bases lining up with TRBD2. This CDR3 region has 13 residues. Trimming at V came to 5 bases and at J to 7 bases, leaving 3 bases not matched to a gene. The CDR3 here is CASSVLAGNTQYF. The CDR3 nucleotides are TGTGCCAGCAGTGTACTAGCGGGGAATACGCAGTATTTT.

The CDR3 region is CASSPPGDRSHGYTF. The CDR3 nucleotides are TGTGCCAGCTCACCACCAGGGGACAGGTCGCATGGCTACACCTTC. The chain recombines TRBV18 with TRBJ1-2; TRBD1 matches 8 bases. The germline V gene has CDR1 KGHSH and CDR2 LQKENI. The CDR3 contains 15 residues. V shed 0 bases and J 6 bases; nucleotides not matched to a gene: 6. The variable domain in full, with the rest retrieved from reference TRBV18 and TRBJ1-2, is NAGVMQNPRHLVRRRGQEARLRCSPMKGHSHVYWYRQLPEEGLKFMVYLQKENIIDESGMPKERFSAEFPKEGPSILRIQQVVRGDSAAYFCASSPPGDRSHGYTFGSGTRLTVV.

This chain connects TRBV2 to TRBJ1-2; 8 bases map to TRBD1. V lost 5 bases and J lost 0; bases outside the gene matches: 5. Looked up from germline, CDR1 is SNHLY and CDR2 is FYNNEI. The length of the CDR3 is 15 residues. For the CDR3, the DNA is TGTGCCAGCAGTCTCAGGGGGCTAGCTAACTATGGCTACACCTTC. This encodes CASSLRGLANYGYTF.

The chain uses TRBV6-5 and TRBJ1-6; the D gene is possibly TRBD1 (5 bases). Trimming took off 5 bases at V and 8 bases at J, with 16 bases between the two ends. Germline V gene sequence: CDR1 MNHEY, CDR2 SVGAGI. This CDR3 contains 15 residues. This chain's CDR3 is CASSPIRVLDSPLHF. DNA of the CDR3: TGTGCCAGCAGTCCCATCAGGGTCTTAGATTCACCCCTCCACTTT.

The chain is built from TRBV19 and TRBJ1-1, with 8 bases identical to TRBD1. J gave up 4 bases and V 7 bases, and 8 bases lay outside the gene matches. The V gene's germline CDR1 is LNHDA and CDR2 SQIVND (reference sequence). The CDR3 consists of 14 residues. This CDR3 is CASTLGQVGTEAFF. The CDR3 DNA sequence: TGTGCCAGTACCCTGGGACAGGTGGGCACTGAAGCTTTCTTT.

This chain links TRBV7-2 with TRBJ2-5; possibly TRBD2 for D (7 bases). This CDR3 is built from 14 residues. V lost 5 bases and J lost 5, with 15 bases in between. Germline V CDR1 and CDR2: SGHTA, FQGNSA. CDR3 nucleotides: TGTGCCAGCAGCCGGGGCAGGGGAGGGGAGACCCAGTACTTC. It specifies CASSRGRGGETQYF.

The genes are TRBV11-2 and TRBJ1-1; D is ambiguous. The CDR3 sequence is 15 residues long. CDR1 and CDR2 (germline): SGHAT, FQNNGV. V lost 3 bases and J lost 1, with 12 bases in between. This CDR3 is CASSFMGGGNTEAFF. For the CDR3, the DNA is TGTGCCAGCAGCTTTATGGGCGGTGGGAACACTGAAGCTTTCTTT.

This clone was detected only a few times. The same CDR3 arises from other DNA sequences in this sample as well. The CDR3 loop is CASSVTGNTEAFF. As DNA, the CDR3 is TGTGCCAGCAGCGTCACAGGGAACACTGAAGCTTTCTTT. The J gene is TRBJ1-1, the V gene TRBV9, with D tentatively TRBD1 (5 bases). The V end lost 2 bases, the J end lost 1 base, and 6 bases lay between the germline ends. CDR1 SGDLS and CDR2 YYNGEE come from the germline V gene. CDR3 size: 13 residues.

V gene TRBV10-3 combines with J gene TRBJ1-5; D is perhaps TRBD1 (5 bases). This CDR3 is 12 amino acids long. Germline loops: CDR1 ENHRY, CDR2 SYGVKD. Trimming pared 3 bases from V and 6 bases from J, leaving 6 bases between. CDR3: CAISEGVQPQHF. The CDR3 nucleotides are TGTGCCATCAGTGAAGGGGTTCAGCCCCAGCATTTT.

This chain joins TRBV27 and TRBJ1-5; tentatively, D is TRBD1 (5 bases). CDR3 length: 15 amino acids. V lost 3 bases and J lost 7, with 16 bases in between. The germline CDR1 and CDR2 sequences are MNHEY and SMNVEV (reference sequence). CDR3 region: CASSFSAQGGQPQHF. The CDR3, as DNA: TGTGCCAGCAGTTTTAGCGCGCAGGGAGGGCAGCCCCAGCATTTT.

Comment on this clone: This sample includes further DNA sequences coding for the same CDR3. CDR3 coding DNA: TGCGCCAGCAGCTTGGGGGGATATAGCAATCAGCCCCAGCATTTT. It translates to CASSLGGYSNQPQHF. The rearrangement uses TRBV5-1 and TRBJ1-5; D is unclear. Trimming pared 0 bases from V and 0 bases from J, leaving 7 bases between. This CDR3 is 15 amino acids long. Per the germline V gene, CDR1 is SGHRS and CDR2 is YFSETQ.

This sequence joins TRBV28 and TRBJ1-1; no definite D call. V lost 7 bases, J lost 8 bases, and 11 bases lay in between. Germline CDR1 reads MDHEN; CDR2 reads SYDVKM. The CDR3 is made up of 11 amino acids. CDR3 protein: CASTLGREAFF. Here the CDR3 DNA reads TGTGCCAGCACCCTGGGGAGAGAAGCTTTCTTT.

The chain carries TRBV5-1 and TRBJ2-7, with TRBD2 identical over 7 bases. The germline gives CDR1 SGHRS, CDR2 YFSETQ. CDR3 length: 19 residues. V lost 3 bases, J lost 0 bases, and 18 bases stayed unmatched. The CDR3 here is CASSWGGSGGGVISYEQYF. The CDR3 DNA sequence: TGCGCCAGCAGCTGGGGAGGGTCTGGTGGCGGGGTCATCTCCTACGAGCAGTACTTC.

The gene calls are TRBV9 and TRBJ2-2; D is unclear. In germline, CDR1 is SGDLS, CDR2 YYNGEE. V was shortened by 3 bases and J by 6 bases, with 9 bases between the two germline ends. The CDR3 has 13 amino acids. The DNA for the CDR3 is TGTGCCAGCAGCGGGGGTGTAGCCGGGGAGCTGTTTTTT. This translates into CASSGGVAGELFF.

V is TRBV5-4 and J is TRBJ2-7; TRBD1 matches 8 bases. The germline V gene has CDR1 SGHNT and CDR2 YYREEE (reference sequence). The CDR3 totals 14 residues. V gave up 0 bases and J gave up 3 bases; unmatched junction bases: 2. CDR3 nucleotides: TGTGCCAGCAGCTTGGGAGGGACAGGCTACGAGCAGTACTTC. This gives the protein CASSLGGTGYEQYF.

A single count supports this clone. The gene calls are TRBV6-5 and TRBJ1-1; 7 nucleotides line up with TRBD1. Looked up from germline, CDR1 is MNHEY and CDR2 is SVGAGI. This CDR3 contains 14 residues. V lost 6 bases, J lost 4 bases, and 8 bases stayed unmatched. The CDR3 protein is CASRSTAGGTEAFF. The CDR3 DNA sequence: TGTGCCAGCAGGAGTACGGCAGGGGGCACTGAAGCTTTCTTT.

The V gene is TRBV6-1, the J gene TRBJ2-3; TRBD2 matches at 7 bases. Germline V lookup: CDR1 MNHNS, CDR2 SASEGT. The junction had 9 bases not matched to a gene; V was cut back by 6 bases and J by 6 bases. The CDR3 runs to 14 residues. The CDR3 coding sequence is TGTGCCAGCAGCCCGGGGGGTGTCAAGGATACGCAGTATTTT. It codes for CASSPGGVKDTQYF.

The chain employs TRBV27 and TRBJ1-1; no clear D. The CDR3 is made up of 15 amino acids. Germline assignment: CDR1 MNHEY and CDR2 SMNVEV (reference sequence). The germline V and J ends were trimmed by 0 bases and 1 base, with 9 bases remaining between them. Here the CDR3 reads CASSLSIQTNTEAFF. DNA of the CDR3: TGTGCCAGCAGTTTATCTATTCAGACGAACACTGAAGCTTTCTTT.

V and J are TRBV19 and TRBJ1-5; 7 bases line up with TRBD1. There are 14 residues in the CDR3. Germline trimming cut 5 bases from V and 7 bases from J; bases unmatched to any gene: 8. Germline V lookup: CDR1 LNHDA, CDR2 SQIVND (reference sequence). Written as DNA, the CDR3 is TGTGCCAGTAGTTGGACAGGTGAAGGCCAGCCCCAGCATTTT. Protein: CASSWTGEGQPQHF.

The chain joins TRBV19 to TRBJ2-3, with a possible D match to TRBD2 (5 bases). Germline V gene data show CDR1 as LNHDA and CDR2 as SQIVND (reference sequence). The CDR3 is 14 amino acids. Trimming left V 5 bases short and J 8 bases short, with 17 bases between. The CDR3 nucleotides read TGTGCCAGTAGTTCCCGGACTGGGCCGGGTACGCAGTATTTT. It translates to CASSSRTGPGTQYF.

The V call is TRBV28, the J call TRBJ2-3; D remains ambiguous. The germline CDR1 and CDR2 sequences are MDHEN and SYDVKM. CDR3 length equals 15 residues. Trimming took off 5 bases at V and 3 bases at J, with 15 bases between the two ends. The CDR3: CASSPVSVGTDTQYF. The DNA for the CDR3 is TGTGCCAGCAGTCCTGTTTCCGTTGGAACAGATACGCAGTATTTT.

J is TRBJ1-5 and V is TRBV3-1 (or the pseudogene TRBV3-2), with 7 bases that match TRBD1. Germline V CDR1 and CDR2: LGHDT, YNNKEL (reference sequence). The CDR3 contains 15 residues. J was trimmed by 0 bases and V by 5 bases; bases with no gene match: 4. The CDR3 region has the DNA TGTGCCAGCAGCTTAGGGACAGTTAGCAATCAGCCCCAGCATTTT. It encodes CASSLGTVSNQPQHF.

This clone was recorded only once. This rearrangement joins TRBV27 to TRBJ1-5; D call uncertain. Germline V CDR1 and CDR2: MNHEY, SMNVEV (reference sequence). The ends were cut back, 2 bases at V and 5 bases at J, with 7 bases in the middle. The CDR3 consists of 13 residues. CDR3 protein: CASSLVRDQPQHF. CDR3 coding DNA: TGTGCCAGCAGTTTAGTGAGGGATCAGCCCCAGCATTTT.

V gene TRBV12-3 or TRBV12-4 combines with J gene TRBJ1-2; maybe TRBD1 (5 bases). The germline V and J ends were trimmed by 4 bases and 9 bases, with 12 bases remaining between them. The CDR3 sequence is 12 residues long. CDR3 coding DNA: TGTGCCAGCAGTTGGGCGGGGGAAAGCTACACCTTC. This gives the protein CASSWAGESYTF.

This clone showed up just once. This chain connects TRBV18 to TRBJ2-2, with D hard to call. Germline V CDR1 and CDR2: KGHSH, LQKENI. V shed 3 bases and J shed 7 bases, with 12 bases lying between them. The CDR3 totals 14 residues. The CDR3 nucleotides are TGTGCCAGCTCACCTCAGGCACAAGGCGGGGAGCTGTTTTTT. Protein product: CASSPQAQGGELFF. The full variable domain, its missing parts supplied by reference TRBV18 and TRBJ2-2, is NAGVMQNPRHLVRRRGQEARLRCSPMKGHSHVYWYRQLPEEGLKFMVYLQKENIIDESGMPKERFSAEFPKEGPSILRIQQVVRGDSAAYFCASSPQAQGGELFFGEGSRLTVL.